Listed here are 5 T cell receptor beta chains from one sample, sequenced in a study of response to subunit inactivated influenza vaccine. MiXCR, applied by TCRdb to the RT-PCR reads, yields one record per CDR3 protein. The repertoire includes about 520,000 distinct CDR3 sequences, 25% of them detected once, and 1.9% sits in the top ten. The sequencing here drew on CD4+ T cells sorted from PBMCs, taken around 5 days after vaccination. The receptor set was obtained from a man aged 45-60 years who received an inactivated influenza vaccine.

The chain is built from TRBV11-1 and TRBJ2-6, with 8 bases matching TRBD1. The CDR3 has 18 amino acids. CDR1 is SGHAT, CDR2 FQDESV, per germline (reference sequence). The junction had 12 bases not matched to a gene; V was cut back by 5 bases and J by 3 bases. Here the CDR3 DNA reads TGTGCCAGCAGCCGCCGGACAGGGCCTTTTCTTGGGGCCAACGTCCTGACTTTC. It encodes CASSRRTGPFLGANVLTF.

As DNA, the CDR3 is TGTGCCAGCAGCTTAGTGGGACAGGGGGTTTCTCCCTACAATGAGCAGTTCTTC. Protein sequence: CASSLVGQGVSPYNEQFF. V gene TRBV11-2 combines with J gene TRBJ2-1; TRBD1 agrees at 11 bases. V dropped 1 base and J dropped 2; count of bases not matched to a gene: 7. The CDR3 consists of 18 residues. Germline lookup yields CDR1 SGHAT and CDR2 FQNNGV.

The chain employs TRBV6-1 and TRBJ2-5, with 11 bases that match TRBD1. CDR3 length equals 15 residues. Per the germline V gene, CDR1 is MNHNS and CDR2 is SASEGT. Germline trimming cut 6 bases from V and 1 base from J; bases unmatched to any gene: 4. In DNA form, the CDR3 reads TGTGCCAGCAGAGCCGGGACAGGGGGCCAAGAGACCCAGTACTTC. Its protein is CASRAGTGGQETQYF.

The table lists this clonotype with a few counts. The CDR3 DNA is TGTGCCAGCAGCCGCACGGGTGCGAACCCCTACGAGCAGTACTTC. It specifies CASSRTGANPYEQYF. The V and J genes are TRBV5-6 and TRBJ2-7, with unresolved D. With 4 bases removed from V and 2 bases from J, the gap between germline ends came to 16 bases. The germline gives CDR1 SGHDT, CDR2 YYEEEE. The CDR3 consists of 15 residues.

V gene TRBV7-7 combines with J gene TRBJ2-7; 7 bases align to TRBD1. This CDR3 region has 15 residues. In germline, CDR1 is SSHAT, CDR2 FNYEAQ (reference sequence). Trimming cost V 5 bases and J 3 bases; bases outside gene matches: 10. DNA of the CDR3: TGTGCCAGCAGCCCGGGACAGTCCATAAACTACGAGCAGTACTTC. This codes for CASSPGQSINYEQYF.